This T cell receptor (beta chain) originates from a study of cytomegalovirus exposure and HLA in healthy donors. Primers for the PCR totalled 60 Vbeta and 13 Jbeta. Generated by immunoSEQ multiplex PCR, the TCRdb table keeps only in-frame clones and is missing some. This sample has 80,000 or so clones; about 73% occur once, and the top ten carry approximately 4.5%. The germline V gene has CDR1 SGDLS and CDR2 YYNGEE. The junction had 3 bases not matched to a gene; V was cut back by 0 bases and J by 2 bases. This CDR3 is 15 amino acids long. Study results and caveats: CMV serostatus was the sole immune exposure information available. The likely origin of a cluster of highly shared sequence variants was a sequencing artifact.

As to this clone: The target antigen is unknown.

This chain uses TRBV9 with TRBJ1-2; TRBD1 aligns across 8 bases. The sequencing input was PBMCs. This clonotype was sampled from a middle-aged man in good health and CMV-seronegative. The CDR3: CASSVGGQGNYGYTF. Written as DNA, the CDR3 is TGTGCCAGCAGCGTAGGTGGACAGGGCAACTATGGCTACACCTTC.